These 7 T cell receptor beta chains share one sample of origin, sequenced in a study of T cell changes during pregnancy in multiple sclerosis. Profiled with immunoSEQ multiplex PCR; TCRdb holds only in-frame clones, not every one. The repertoire consists of around 39,000 clones, with 88% occurring once and the leading ten covering 1.2%. The material sequenced was CD4+ T cells from peripheral blood mononuclear cells, taken before pregnancy. The source is a female donor with multiple sclerosis, enrolled in a pregnancy study.

This clone was counted a few times. The chain combines TRBV29-1 with TRBJ1-2; TRBD1 matches 8 bases. The CDR3 contains 12 residues. Germline CDR1 SQVTM, CDR2 ANQGSEA. J gave up 10 bases and V 6 bases, and 10 bases lay outside the gene matches. In DNA form, the CDR3 reads TGCAGCGTCGAGGAAGGGGGACAGGTCTACACCTTC. Its protein is CSVEEGGQVYTF.

The J gene is TRBJ2-7, the V gene TRBV2; 9 bases match TRBD2. The CDR3 sequence is 15 residues long. Germline V gene data show CDR1 as SNHLY and CDR2 as FYNNEI. Trimming cost V 7 bases and J 5 bases; bases outside gene matches: 12. The CDR3 reads CASNLAGASMDEQYF. The DNA of the CDR3 is TGTGCCAGCAACTTAGCGGGAGCTAGTATGGACGAGCAGTACTTC.

The rearrangement links TRBV6-5 to TRBJ2-1; TRBD2 aligns across 12 bases. The germline V gene encodes CDR1 MNHEY and CDR2 SVGAGI. The ends lost 4 bases at V and 7 bases at J; junction bases unmatched: 5. The CDR3 length is 15 residues. The CDR3 coding sequence is TGTGCCAGCAGTTCGACTAGCGGGAGAATTAATGAGCAGTTCTTC. Protein product: CASSSTSGRINEQFF.

This chain joins TRBV5-4 and TRBJ1-4; TRBD1 aligns across 11 bases. Looked up from germline, CDR1 is SGHNT and CDR2 is YYREEE (reference sequence). The trim removed 2 bases at V and 0 bases at J, leaving 3 bases unmatched. CDR3 length: 17 amino acids. The CDR3 spells CASSFRDRGSTNEKLFF. The CDR3 bases are TGTGCCAGCAGCTTCCGGGACAGGGGGTCAACTAATGAAAAACTGTTTTTT.

This chain uses TRBV4-1 with TRBJ1-2; 7 nucleotides align to TRBD1. Germline V CDR1 and CDR2: MGHRA, YSYEKL. This CDR3 comprises 11 residues. The ends lost 5 bases at V and 13 bases at J; junction bases unmatched: 7. CDR3: CASSKGGRRTF. The CDR3 DNA follows: TGCGCCAGCAGCAAAGGGGGCCGGCGCACCTTC.

As DNA, the CDR3 is TGCGCCAGCAGCCCCCGCGCGGGAGAGGGGCAGTTCTTC. Translated, it gives CASSPRAGEGQFF. The V call is TRBV5-1, the J call TRBJ2-1; TRBD2 aligns across 7 bases. The CDR3 covers 13 residues. V shed 4 bases and J 12 bases; nucleotides not matched to a gene: 10. Per the germline V gene, CDR1 is SGHRS and CDR2 is YFSETQ.

J is TRBJ2-5 and V is TRBV2; possibly TRBD2 for D (5 bases). The J call may be incorrect, as the DNA end agrees better with TRBJ2-7. CDR1 and CDR2 (germline): SNHLY, FYNNEI. The CDR3 has 15 residues. CDR3 sequence: CASSVGGLRVSEQYF. The CDR3 DNA follows: TGTGCCAGCAGTGTAGGTGGATTGAGGGTTTCCGAGCAGTACTTC.